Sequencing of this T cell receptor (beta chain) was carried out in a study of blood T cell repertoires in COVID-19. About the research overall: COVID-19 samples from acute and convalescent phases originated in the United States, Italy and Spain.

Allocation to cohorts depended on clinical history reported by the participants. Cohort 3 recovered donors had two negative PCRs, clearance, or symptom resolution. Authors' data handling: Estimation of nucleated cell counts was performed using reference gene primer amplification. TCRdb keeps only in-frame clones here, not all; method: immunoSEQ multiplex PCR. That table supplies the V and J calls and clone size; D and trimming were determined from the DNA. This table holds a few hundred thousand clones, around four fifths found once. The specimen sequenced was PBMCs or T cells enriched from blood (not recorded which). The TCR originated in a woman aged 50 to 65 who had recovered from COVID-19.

The DNA of the CDR3 is TGTGCCAGCAGCCAAGGTGGGACAGGGGATTCACCCCTCCACTTT. Encoded protein: CASSQGGTGDSPLHF. V is TRBV4-2 and J is TRBJ1-6; 10 bases are shared with TRBD1. The length of the CDR3 is 15 residues. Germline CDR1 is LGHNA and CDR2 is YNFKEQ. The V gene end was trimmed by 1 base and the J gene end by 8 bases; junction bases not matched to a gene: 2.